Each of the 27 T cell receptor beta chains below was sequenced from the same sample in a study of cytomegalovirus exposure and HLA in healthy donors (dated 2017 in TCRdb). The method behind the library was the immunoSEQ multiplex PCR assay. For the multiplex PCR, a mixture combining 60 forward primers for TCR Vbeta segments and 13 reverse primers for TCR Jbeta segments was used. Drawn from immuneACCESS, this table holds only the in-frame rearrangements with V and J called that TCRdb kept. Clones are partly lost; checked studies trace under half to an unresolved V gene and leave the rest unexplained. In all, the sample holds around 90,000 clones, and approximately 64% of those were seen once. The ten biggest clones cover about 5.4% of the sample. Sample: PBMCs. These receptors all stem from a boy between 5 and 17 years old in good health and CMV-seropositive.

The chain joins TRBV7-9 to TRBJ2-1, with D tentatively TRBD2 (5 bases). The CDR3 covers 16 residues. Germline lookup yields CDR1 SEHNR and CDR2 FQNEAQ (reference sequence). The germline V and J ends were trimmed by 1 base and 6 bases, with 16 bases remaining between them. The CDR3 DNA sequence: TGTGCCAGCAGCTTAGTTCGACTCATAGAGGGCAATGAGCAGTTCTTC. Its translation: CASSLVRLIEGNEQFF. Variable domain in full (rest from reference TRBV7-9 and TRBJ2-1): DTGVSQNPRHKITKRGQNVTFRCDPISEHNRLYWYRQTLGQGPEFLTYFQNEAQLEKSRLLSDRFSAERPKGSFSTLEIQRTEQGDSAMYLCASSLVRLIEGNEQFFGPGTRLTVL.

The gene calls are TRBV28 and TRBJ1-2; D remains unclear. CDR1 is MDHEN and CDR2 is SYDVKM in the germline V gene. V lost 2 bases, J lost 3 bases, and 10 bases lay in between. The length of the CDR3 is 14 residues. CDR3 in amino acids: CASSLRRSHYGYTF. The CDR3, as DNA: TGTGCCAGCAGTTTAAGGCGGTCTCACTATGGCTACACCTTC.

V usage is TRBV9 and J usage is TRBJ2-3; possibly TRBD1 for D (5 bases). V dropped 0 bases and J dropped 2 bases, with 13 bases sitting between them. The V gene's germline CDR1 is SGDLS and CDR2 YYNGEE. The CDR3 consists of 16 residues. In DNA form, the CDR3 reads TGTGCCAGCAGCGTAGCTCAGGGTTGGGACACAGATACGCAGTATTTT. It codes for CASSVAQGWDTDTQYF.

Here the CDR3 reads CAWSVPPPSSYEQYF. As DNA, the CDR3 is TGTGCCTGGAGTGTACCCCCTCCGAGCTCCTACGAGCAGTACTTC. This chain links TRBV30 with TRBJ2-7, with D unclear. The CDR3 has 15 residues. The ends were cut back, 0 bases at V and 0 bases at J, with 12 bases in the middle. CDR1 is GTSNPN, CDR2 SVGIG, per germline (reference sequence).

This clone occurred a few times. V and J are TRBV7-8 and TRBJ1-6; D is perhaps TRBD1 (5 bases). The CDR3 consists of 17 residues. With 0 bases removed from V and 4 bases from J, the gap between germline ends came to 13 bases. CDR1 is SGHVS, CDR2 FQNEAQ, per germline. The CDR3 sequence is CASSLAGGTGYNSPLHF. The DNA for the CDR3 is TGTGCCAGCAGCTTAGCGGGTGGGACTGGATATAATTCACCCCTCCACTTT.

The chain joins TRBV6-5 to TRBJ2-7; 10 bases agree with TRBD1. Germline-derived CDR1 and CDR2 are MNHEY and SVGAGI. CDR3 length equals 14 residues. Unmatched junction bases numbered 6, after V lost 6 bases and J lost 4 bases. CDR3 DNA sequence: TGTGCCAGCAGGCCGGGACAGGGGTCTTACGAGCAGTACTTC. This sequence encodes CASRPGQGSYEQYF.

This clone has only a few counts. The V call is TRBV19, the J call TRBJ1-1, with 12 bases aligning to TRBD1. V dropped 6 bases and J dropped 6; count of bases not matched to a gene: 14. The V gene's germline CDR1 is LNHDA and CDR2 SQIVND (reference sequence). This CDR3 is built from 17 residues. CDR3 coding DNA: TGTGCCAGTAGAACCGGGACAGGGGGCGTTCGGGTCGCTGAAGCTTTCTTT. As protein: CASRTGTGGVRVAEAFF.

The rearrangement uses TRBV6-1 and TRBJ1-5; D is ambiguous. Germline assignment: CDR1 MNHNS and CDR2 SASEGT. This CDR3 is 15 amino acids long. Trimming stripped 4 bases from V and 2 bases from J, with 12 bases between. This chain's CDR3 is CASSVGGAGNQPQHF. Written as DNA, the CDR3 is TGTGCCAGCAGTGTAGGCGGAGCGGGCAATCAGCCCCAGCATTTT.

The chain joins TRBV7-6 to TRBJ2-7; TRBD2 might be the D (6 bases). This CDR3 has 13 residues. Germline CDR1 SGHVS, CDR2 FNYEAQ. V was cut by 5 bases and J by 7 bases, with 15 bases left in between. CDR3 sequence: CASSPGGLREQYF. The CDR3, as DNA: TGTGCCAGCAGCCCCGGGGGACTCAGGGAGCAGTACTTC. The whole variable domain, filled in from reference TRBV7-6 and TRBJ2-7, reads GAGVSQSPRYKVTKRGQDVALRCDPISGHVSLYWYRQALGQGPEFLTYFNYEAQQDKSGLPNDRFSAERPEGSISTLTIQRTEQRDSAMYRCASSPGGLREQYFGPGTRLTVT.

In this sample, this clone turned up a few times. The chain is built from TRBV7-2 and TRBJ2-5; tentatively, D is TRBD2 (6 bases). Germline V gene lookup returns CDR1 SGHTA and CDR2 FQGNSA. Trimming left V 0 bases short and J 5 bases short, with 7 bases between. This CDR3 region has 13 residues. CDR3 bases: TGTGCCAGCAGCTTAGCGGGGAGGGAGACCCAGTACTTC. Amino acid sequence: CASSLAGRETQYF.

The V call is TRBV6-1, the J call TRBJ2-1; 9 nucleotides line up with TRBD2. Germline CDR1 MNHNS, CDR2 SASEGT. There are 19 residues in the CDR3. The trim removed 0 bases at V and 0 bases at J, leaving 9 bases unmatched. Here the CDR3 reads CASSEAGLAGISSYNEQFF. CDR3 nucleotide sequence: TGTGCCAGCAGTGAAGCGGGCCTAGCGGGGATCAGCTCCTACAATGAGCAGTTCTTC.

The rearrangement links TRBV7-3 to TRBJ2-1; 9 nucleotides line up with TRBD2. With 5 bases clipped from V and 7 bases from J, the junction kept 6 bases outside the gene matches. Germline CDR1 and CDR2: SGHTA and FQGTGA. The CDR3 runs to 14 residues. The CDR3: CASSRGGALNEQFF. CDR3 DNA sequence: TGTGCCAGCAGCCGCGGGGGGGCCTTGAATGAGCAGTTCTTC.

The rearrangement uses TRBV19 and TRBJ2-2; D is undetermined. The germline V gene has CDR1 LNHDA and CDR2 SQIVND (reference sequence). There are 13 residues in the CDR3. V was cut by 10 bases and J by 2 bases, with 11 bases left in between. CDR3 residues: CATRRSNTGELFF. The CDR3 region has the DNA TGTGCCACTAGGCGTAGTAACACCGGGGAGCTGTTTTTT.

V and J are TRBV6-1 and TRBJ1-2; D is uncertain. CDR1 MNHNS and CDR2 SASEGT come from the germline V gene. CDR3 length: 13 residues. V was clipped by 7 bases and J by 5 bases, with 14 bases between them. The CDR3 DNA reads TGTGCCAGCACCCCTCGCGAGGGTTATGGCTACACCTTC. Residues: CASTPREGYGYTF.

J is TRBJ1-1 and V is TRBV6-6, with 7 bases aligning to TRBD1. The V gene's germline CDR1 is MNHNY and CDR2 SVGAGI (reference sequence). V shed 4 bases and J 0 bases; nucleotides not matched to a gene: 8. CDR3 length equals 16 residues. The CDR3 reads CASSSDREGMNTEAFF. The CDR3 DNA follows: TGTGCCAGCAGTTCAGACAGGGAAGGAATGAACACTGAAGCTTTCTTT.

The chain combines TRBV28 with TRBJ1-1; TRBD1 matches 8 bases. Germline V gives CDR1 MDHEN, CDR2 SYDVKM. The V and J ends lost 6 bases and 0 bases, in that order; junction bases with no gene match: 3. CDR3 length: 14 amino acids. CDR3 nucleotides: TGTGCCAGCAGACCGACAGGGGTGAACACTGAAGCTTTCTTT. Protein: CASRPTGVNTEAFF. The whole variable domain, remainder taken from reference TRBV28 and TRBJ1-1, is DVKVTQSSRYLVKRTGEKVFLECVQDMDHENMFWYRQDPGLGLRLIYFSYDVKMKEKGDIPEGYSVSREKKERFSLILESASTNQTSMYLCASRPTGVNTEAFFGQGTRLTVV.

V usage is TRBV2 and J usage is TRBJ1-5, with a possible D match to TRBD1 (6 bases). The germline V gene encodes CDR1 SNHLY and CDR2 FYNNEI. The CDR3 totals 14 residues. Trimming pared 5 bases from V and 0 bases from J, leaving 8 bases between. The CDR3 is CASSIQGSNQPQHF. The CDR3 DNA follows: TGTGCCAGCAGTATACAGGGTAGCAATCAGCCCCAGCATTTT.

This sequence joins TRBV9 and TRBJ1-6, with TRBD1 matching 8 bases. This CDR3 has 15 residues. The germline CDR1 and CDR2 sequences are SGDLS and YYNGEE. The trim removed 2 bases at V and 6 bases at J, leaving 4 bases unmatched. CDR3 residues: CASSVTGGGNSPLHF. The DNA for the CDR3 is TGTGCCAGCAGCGTCACAGGGGGAGGTAATTCACCCCTCCACTTT.

This chain uses TRBV9 with TRBJ1-1; no clear D gene. Trimming left V 0 bases short and J 3 bases short, with 6 bases between. Per the germline V gene, CDR1 is SGDLS and CDR2 is YYNGEE. This CDR3 comprises 13 residues. The DNA for the CDR3 is TGTGCCAGCAGCGTAGGGTCGGACACTGAAGCTTTCTTT. Residues: CASSVGSDTEAFF.

This clone has a handful of counts. The rearrangement uses TRBV7-8 and TRBJ2-7; 10 bases line up with TRBD2. Germline CDR1 and CDR2: SGHVS and FQNEAQ. Trimming took 1 base from V and 5 from J; bases not matched to a gene: 5. The CDR3 has 15 residues. The CDR3 DNA follows: TGTGCCAGCAGCTTAGGGTCTAGCGGGGGCCACGAGCAGTACTTC. Amino acids: CASSLGSSGGHEQYF.

The chain has TRBV6-6 and TRBJ1-6; 9 bases align to TRBD1. With 5 bases clipped from V and 7 bases from J, the junction kept 6 bases outside the gene matches. Germline loops: CDR1 MNHNY, CDR2 SVGAGI (reference sequence). CDR3 length equals 15 residues. CDR3 in amino acids: CASSNRGLGNSPLHF. The CDR3 DNA sequence: TGTGCCAGCAGTAACAGGGGGCTGGGAAATTCACCCCTCCACTTT.

This clone was seen only a few times. V and J are TRBV2 and TRBJ1-2; 8 nucleotides match TRBD1. With 3 bases clipped from V and 2 bases from J, the junction kept 2 bases outside the gene matches. CDR1 and CDR2 from the germline V gene are SNHLY and FYNNEI. The CDR3 consists of 14 residues. The CDR3 DNA is TGTGCCAGCAGTGACAGGGGGCGGAACTATGGCTACACCTTC. It is translated as CASSDRGRNYGYTF.

In regard to this clone: A junction end diverges from the germline sequence, so it may reflect a read error. The chain employs TRBV6-4 and TRBJ1-1, with unresolved D. The CDR3 contains 13 residues. Per the germline V gene, CDR1 is MRHNA and CDR2 is SNTAGT. CDR3 sequence reads: CASSVSGNSEAFF. The CDR3 DNA reads TGTGCCAGCAGTGTTAGCGGGAACTCTGAAGCTTTCTTT.

The CDR3 sequence is CASSPYPRLAGDLSEQFF. The CDR3 DNA follows: TGTGCCAGCAGTCCCTACCCCCGCCTAGCGGGAGACCTTAGCGAGCAGTTCTTC. The chain joins TRBV27 to TRBJ2-1; 10 bases fit TRBD2. CDR1 and CDR2 from the germline V gene are MNHEY and SMNVEV (reference sequence). The CDR3 is 18 residues long. Losses at the gene ends were 5 bases for V and 10 bases for J; bases not matched to a gene: 20.

J is TRBJ2-1 and V is TRBV7-3, with 8 bases identical to TRBD1. The CDR3 covers 15 residues. The germline CDR1 and CDR2 sequences are SGHTA and FQGTGA. V trimming: 4 bases; J trimming: 0 bases; junction bases outside the gene matches: 2. Written as DNA, the CDR3 is TGTGCCAGCAGCTCCGGGACAGGCTCCTACAATGAGCAGTTCTTC. Translation gives CASSSGTGSYNEQFF.

This clone appeared a single time. The gene calls are TRBV23-1 and TRBJ2-2; D may be TRBD2 (7 bases). TRBV23-1 belongs to the ORF category, with a function that is uncertain. The CDR3 runs to 17 residues. Trimming cost V 3 bases and J 4 bases, with 18 bases left between them. Written as DNA, the CDR3 is TGCGCCAGCAGTCAGAATACCGGCGGGGGCGGCACCGGGGAGCTGTTTTTT. Translating gives CASSQNTGGGGTGELFF.

The rearrangement links TRBV29-1 to TRBJ2-3; TRBD1 matches at 10 bases. Germline V lookup: CDR1 SQVTM, CDR2 ANQGSEA. This CDR3 is 14 amino acids long. The V segment lost 7 bases and the J segment 4 bases; nucleotides outside the gene matches: 8. CDR3 DNA: TGCAGCGCTTCGACAGGGGGCGTAGCAGATACGCAGTATTTT. Protein product: CSASTGGVADTQYF.